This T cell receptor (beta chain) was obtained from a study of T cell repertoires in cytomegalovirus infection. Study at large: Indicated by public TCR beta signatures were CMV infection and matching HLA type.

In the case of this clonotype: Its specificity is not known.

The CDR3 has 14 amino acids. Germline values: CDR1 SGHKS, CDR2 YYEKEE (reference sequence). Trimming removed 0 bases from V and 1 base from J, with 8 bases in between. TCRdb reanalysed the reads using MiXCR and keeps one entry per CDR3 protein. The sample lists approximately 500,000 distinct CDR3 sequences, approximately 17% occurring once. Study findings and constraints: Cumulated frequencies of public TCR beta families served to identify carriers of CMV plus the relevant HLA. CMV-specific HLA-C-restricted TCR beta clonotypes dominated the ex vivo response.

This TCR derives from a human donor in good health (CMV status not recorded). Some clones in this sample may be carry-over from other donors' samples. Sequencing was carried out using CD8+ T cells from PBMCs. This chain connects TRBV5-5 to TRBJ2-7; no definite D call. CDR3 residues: CASSLGRVSYEQYF. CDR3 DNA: TGTGCCAGCAGCTTGGGTAGGGTATCCTACGAGCAGTACTTC. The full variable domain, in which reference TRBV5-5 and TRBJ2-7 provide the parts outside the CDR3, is DAGVTQSPTHLIKTRGQQVTLRCSPISGHKSVSWYQQVLGQGPQFIFQYYEKEERGRGNFPDRFSARQFPNYSSELNVNALLLGDSALYLCASSLGRVSYEQYFGPGTRLTVT.